The clone carrying this T cell receptor beta chain was observed a few times. What it binds is unknown. According to the study, TCR beta libraries were built with iRepertoire HTBI primers and CDR3-region Arm-PCR. TCRdb passed the multiplex PCR reads through MiXCR, listing each CDR3 protein once. Of 680,000 or so distinct CDR3 sequences in the sample, under 20% are singletons; the top ten hold about 20%. Regarding time point: newly diagnosed GD, antithyroid drugs for less than 3 months. After RNA was extracted from PBMCs, the TCR library was made from it. This specimen comes from a study of regulatory T cells in long-lasting Graves disease. With 1 base removed from V and 4 bases from J, the gap between germline ends came to 3 bases. This CDR3 region has 13 residues. Germline CDR1 and CDR2: SGHRS and YFSETQ. Study-level findings and limits: TRBV28, TRBJ1-2 and TRBJ2-5 were favored in persistent disease.

These data are also associated with another study on T cells in Graves' hyperthyroidism and ophthalmopathy. As reported in that work: Patients were excluded because of uncontrolled infection, other autoimmune disease, pregnancy or lactation.

The specimen comprised peripheral blood mononuclear cells (PBMCs), sampled at new diagnosis, from a patient treated with antithyroid drugs. This receptor was taken from a woman in her 30s with Graves disease. This rearrangement joins TRBV5-1 to TRBJ2-6; D is unclear. The CDR3 DNA follows: TGCGCCAGCAGCTTGCAAGGGGCCAACGTCCTGACTTTC. Translation: CASSLQGANVLTF. The complete variable domain, with remaining parts taken from reference TRBV5-1 and TRBJ2-6, reads KAGVTQTPRYLIKTRGQQVTLSCSPISGHRSVSWYQQTPGQGLQFLFEYFSETQRNKGNFPGRFSGRQFSNSRSEMNVSTLELGDSALYLCASSLQGANVLTFGAGSRLTVL.